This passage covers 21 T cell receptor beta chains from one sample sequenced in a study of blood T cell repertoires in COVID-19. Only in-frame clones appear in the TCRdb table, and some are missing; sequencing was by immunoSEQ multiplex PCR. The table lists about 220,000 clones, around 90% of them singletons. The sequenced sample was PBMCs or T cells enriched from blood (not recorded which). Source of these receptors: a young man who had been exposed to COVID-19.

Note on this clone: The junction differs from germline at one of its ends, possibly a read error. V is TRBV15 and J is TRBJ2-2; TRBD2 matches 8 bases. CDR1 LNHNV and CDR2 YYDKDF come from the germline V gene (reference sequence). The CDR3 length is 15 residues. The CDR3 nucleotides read TGCGCCACCAGCTCGATGACCGGGGGGGGCGGGGAGCTGTTTTTT. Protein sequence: CATSSMTGGGGELFF.

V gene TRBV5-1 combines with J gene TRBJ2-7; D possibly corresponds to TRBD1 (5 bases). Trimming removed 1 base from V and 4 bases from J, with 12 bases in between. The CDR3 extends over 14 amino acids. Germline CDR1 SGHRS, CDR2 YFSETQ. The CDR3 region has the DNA TGCGCCAGCAGCTTGTCCAGGGCGGCTTACGAGCAGTACTTC. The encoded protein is CASSLSRAAYEQYF.

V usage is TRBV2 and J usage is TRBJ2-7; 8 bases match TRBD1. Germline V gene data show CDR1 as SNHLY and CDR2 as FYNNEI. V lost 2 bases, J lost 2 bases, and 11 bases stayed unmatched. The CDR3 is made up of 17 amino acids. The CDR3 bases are TGTGCCAGCAGTGAATTCTCGAGGGCAGGGGGCGCCTACGAGCAGTACTTC. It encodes CASSEFSRAGGAYEQYF.

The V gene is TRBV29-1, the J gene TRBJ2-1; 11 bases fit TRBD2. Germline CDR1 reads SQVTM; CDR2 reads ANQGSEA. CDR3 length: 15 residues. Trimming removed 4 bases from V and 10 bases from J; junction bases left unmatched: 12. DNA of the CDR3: TGCAGCGTTGGGGGACTAGCGGCCTCTCTTACAGAGCAGTTCTTC. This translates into CSVGGLAASLTEQFF.

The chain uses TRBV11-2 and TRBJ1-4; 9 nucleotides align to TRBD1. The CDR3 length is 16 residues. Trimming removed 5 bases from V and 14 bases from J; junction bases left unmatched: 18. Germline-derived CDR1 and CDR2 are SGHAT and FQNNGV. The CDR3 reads CASSRAAQGQGAVLFF. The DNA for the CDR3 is TGTGCCAGCAGCCGGGCGGCCCAGGGACAGGGAGCGGTTCTGTTTTTT.

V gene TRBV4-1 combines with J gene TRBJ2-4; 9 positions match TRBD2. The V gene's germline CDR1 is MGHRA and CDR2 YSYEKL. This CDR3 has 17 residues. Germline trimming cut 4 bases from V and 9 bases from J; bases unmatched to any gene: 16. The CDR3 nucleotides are TGCGCCAGCAGCCCTAGGGGCGGGGGGGTCGAAGGATCCATTCAGTACTTC. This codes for CASSPRGGGVEGSIQYF.

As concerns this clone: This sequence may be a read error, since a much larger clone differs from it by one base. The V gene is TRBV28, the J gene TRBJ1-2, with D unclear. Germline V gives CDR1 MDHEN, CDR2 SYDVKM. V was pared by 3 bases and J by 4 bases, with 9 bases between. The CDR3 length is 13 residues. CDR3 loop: CASSFGQAYGYTF. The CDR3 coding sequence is TGTGCCAGCAGTTTTGGGCAGGCCTATGGCTACACCTTC.

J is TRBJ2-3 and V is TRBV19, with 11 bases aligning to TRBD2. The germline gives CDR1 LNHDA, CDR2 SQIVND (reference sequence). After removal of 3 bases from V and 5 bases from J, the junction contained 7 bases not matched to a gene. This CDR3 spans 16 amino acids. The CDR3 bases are TGTGCCAGTAGTATCGGCCTAGCGGGGGGCCGAGATACGCAGTATTTT. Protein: CASSIGLAGGRDTQYF.

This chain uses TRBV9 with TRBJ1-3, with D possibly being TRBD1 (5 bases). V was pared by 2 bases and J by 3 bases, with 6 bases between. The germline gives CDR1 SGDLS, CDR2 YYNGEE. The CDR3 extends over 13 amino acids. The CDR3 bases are TGTGCCAGCAGCGTGCAGGGTGGAAACACCATATATTTT. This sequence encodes CASSVQGGNTIYF.

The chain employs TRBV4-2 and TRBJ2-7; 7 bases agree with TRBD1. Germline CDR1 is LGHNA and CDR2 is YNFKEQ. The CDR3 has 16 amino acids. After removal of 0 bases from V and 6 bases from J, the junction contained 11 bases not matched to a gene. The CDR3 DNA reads TGTGCCAGCAGCCAAGAAGGTTACCGGGACAGCGTCGAGCAGTACTTC. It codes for CASSQEGYRDSVEQYF.

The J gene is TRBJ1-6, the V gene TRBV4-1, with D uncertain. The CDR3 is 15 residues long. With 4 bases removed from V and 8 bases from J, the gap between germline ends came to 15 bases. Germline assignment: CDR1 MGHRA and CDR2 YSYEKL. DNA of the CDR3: TGCGCCAGCAGCCGAACCGGGTCATGGGATTCACCCCTCCACTTT. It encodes CASSRTGSWDSPLHF.

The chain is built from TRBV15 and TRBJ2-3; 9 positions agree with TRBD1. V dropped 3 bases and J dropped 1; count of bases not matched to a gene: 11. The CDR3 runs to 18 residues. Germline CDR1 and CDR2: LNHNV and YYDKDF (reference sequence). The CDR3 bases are TGTGCCACCAGCAGGTACTGGGACAGGGTTAGGGGCACAGATACGCAGTATTTT. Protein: CATSRYWDRVRGTDTQYF.

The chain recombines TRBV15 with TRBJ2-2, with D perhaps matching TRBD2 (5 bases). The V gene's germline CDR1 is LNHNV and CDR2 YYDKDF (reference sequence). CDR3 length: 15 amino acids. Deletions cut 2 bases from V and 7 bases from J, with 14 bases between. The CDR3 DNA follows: TGTGCCACCAGCAGACCCGGAGGAGAGGGCGGGGAGCTGTTTTTT. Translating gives CATSRPGGEGGELFF.

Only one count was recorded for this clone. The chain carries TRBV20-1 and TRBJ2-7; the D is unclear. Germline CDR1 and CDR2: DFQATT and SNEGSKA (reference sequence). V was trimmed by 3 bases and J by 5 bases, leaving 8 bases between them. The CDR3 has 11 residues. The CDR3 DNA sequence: TGCAGTGCTAGGTTCAAGCACGAGCAGTACTTC. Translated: CSARFKHEQYF.

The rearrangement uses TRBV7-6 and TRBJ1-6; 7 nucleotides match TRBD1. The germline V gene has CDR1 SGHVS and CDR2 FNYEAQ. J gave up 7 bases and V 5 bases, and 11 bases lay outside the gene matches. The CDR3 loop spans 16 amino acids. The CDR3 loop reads CASSIGTAKGNSPLHF. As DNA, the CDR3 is TGTGCCAGCAGCATCGGGACAGCCAAGGGGAATTCACCCCTCCACTTT. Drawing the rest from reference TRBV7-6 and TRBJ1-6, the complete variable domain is GAGVSQSPRYKVTKRGQDVALRCDPISGHVSLYWYRQALGQGPEFLTYFNYEAQQDKSGLPNDRFSAERPEGSISTLTIQRTEQRDSAMYRCASSIGTAKGNSPLHFGNGTRLTVT.

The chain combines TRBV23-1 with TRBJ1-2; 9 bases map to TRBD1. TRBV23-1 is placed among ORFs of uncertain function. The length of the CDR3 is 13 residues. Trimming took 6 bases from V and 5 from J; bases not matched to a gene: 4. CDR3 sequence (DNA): TGCGCCAGCAGCGGGACAGGGCGGTATGGCTACACCTTC. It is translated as CASSGTGRYGYTF.

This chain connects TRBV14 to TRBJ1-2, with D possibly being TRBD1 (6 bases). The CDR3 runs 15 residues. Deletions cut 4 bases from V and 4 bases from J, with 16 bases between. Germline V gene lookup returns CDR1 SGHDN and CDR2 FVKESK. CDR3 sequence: CASSPQGPTLYGYTF. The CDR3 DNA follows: TGTGCCAGCAGCCCTCAGGGGCCTACCCTCTATGGCTACACCTTC.

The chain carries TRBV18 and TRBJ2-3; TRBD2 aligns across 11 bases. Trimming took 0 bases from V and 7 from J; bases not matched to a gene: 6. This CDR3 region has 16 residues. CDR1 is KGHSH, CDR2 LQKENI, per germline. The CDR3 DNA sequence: TGTGCCAGCTCACCACCTAGCGGGGGGGCCTCAAATACGCAGTATTTT. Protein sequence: CASSPPSGGASNTQYF.

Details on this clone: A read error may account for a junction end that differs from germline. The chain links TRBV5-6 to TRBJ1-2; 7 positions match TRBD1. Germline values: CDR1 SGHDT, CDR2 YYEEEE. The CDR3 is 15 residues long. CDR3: CASSLDRTVYYGYTF. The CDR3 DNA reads TGTGCCAGCAGTTTGGACAGGACGGTTTATTATGGCTACACCTTC. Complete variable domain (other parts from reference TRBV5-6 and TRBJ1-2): DAGVTQSPTHLIKTRGQQVTLRCSPKSGHDTVSWYQQALGQGPQFIFQYYEEEERQRGNFPDRFSGHQFPNYSSELNVNALLLGDSALYLCASSLDRTVYYGYTFGSGTRLTVV.

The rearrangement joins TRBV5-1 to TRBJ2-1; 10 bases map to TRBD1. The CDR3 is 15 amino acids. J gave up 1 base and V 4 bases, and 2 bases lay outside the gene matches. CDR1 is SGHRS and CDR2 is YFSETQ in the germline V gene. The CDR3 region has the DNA TGCGCCAGCAGCAAGGGACAGGGGTCCTACAATGAGCAGTTCTTC. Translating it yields CASSKGQGSYNEQFF.

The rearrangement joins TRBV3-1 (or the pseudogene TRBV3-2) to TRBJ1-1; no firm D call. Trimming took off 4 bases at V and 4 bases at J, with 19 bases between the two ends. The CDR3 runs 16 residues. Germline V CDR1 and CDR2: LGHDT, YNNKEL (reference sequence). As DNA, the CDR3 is TGTGCCAGCAGCCGCCGTGCCCCCCGAGGGAGCACTGAAGCTTTCTTT. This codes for CASSRRAPRGSTEAFF.